The TCR beta chain described here comes from a study of shared clonotypes between healthy human individuals. CDR1 is SGHVS, CDR2 FQNEAQ, per germline. Losses at the gene ends were 5 bases for V and 8 bases for J; bases not matched to a gene: 11. This CDR3 has 14 amino acids. Profiling relied on immunoSEQ multiplex PCR, and the TCRdb table lists in-frame clones only, not all of them. The repertoire holds about 490,000 clones, with roughly 80% as singletons. The TCR originated in a woman aged 40 to 55 in good health. Some clones in this sample may be carry-over from other donors' samples. The sequenced sample consisted of PBMCs. This chain links TRBV7-8 with TRBJ1-2; TRBD1 agrees at 7 bases. The CDR3 coding sequence is TGTGCCAGCAGCCCACAGGGGAGGGTGGGCGGCTACACCTTC. Protein product: CASSPQGRVGGYTF.